The 22 T cell receptor beta chains given below trace back to one sample, sequenced in a study of shared T cell receptors in the human thymus. Sequencing was performed with immunoSEQ multiplex PCR; in TCRdb, only in-frame clones are kept and a portion is missing. The data show hundreds of thousands of clones, 80% to 90% seen once. The same data also went into a second study, on human thymus T cells.

The specimen sequenced was thymocytes. The source of these receptors is a boy in the first two years of life with a congenital heart defect.

This rearrangement joins TRBV19 to TRBJ1-1; D remains unclear. Between the trimmed V and J ends, which lost 1 base and 4 bases, there was a span of 10 bases. The V gene's germline CDR1 is LNHDA and CDR2 SQIVND (reference sequence). The CDR3 has 14 amino acids. CDR3 nucleotides: TGTGCCAGTAGTATAGTATCGGGGATCACTGAAGCTTTCTTT. As protein: CASSIVSGITEAFF.

V usage is TRBV4-1 and J usage is TRBJ1-6; D is unclear. The germline CDR1 and CDR2 sequences are MGHRA and YSYEKL. Trimming took 1 base from V and 3 from J, leaving 13 bases between them. The CDR3 runs to 17 residues. CDR3 coding DNA: TGCGCCAGCAGCCAAGTCCCTCGGGAGGACTATAATTCACCCCTCCACTTT. It translates to CASSQVPREDYNSPLHF.

This rearrangement joins TRBV5-6 to TRBJ1-2; a possible D gene is TRBD1 (5 bases). The length of the CDR3 is 13 residues. Trimming shortened V by 0 bases and J by 8 bases, and 11 bases separated the two germline ends. Looked up from germline, CDR1 is SGHDT and CDR2 is YYEEEE. The CDR3, as DNA: TGTGCCAGCAGCTTGGCCAGGGTGAGCGGCTACACCTTC. Encoded protein: CASSLARVSGYTF.

This sequence joins TRBV9 and TRBJ1-2; 8 nucleotides match TRBD1. The germline gives CDR1 SGDLS, CDR2 YYNGEE. Trimming cost V 0 bases and J 0 bases; bases outside gene matches: 4. The CDR3 totals 16 residues. The CDR3 DNA sequence: TGTGCCAGCAGCGTAGGGGACAGGCCTACTAACTATGGCTACACCTTC. Translating it yields CASSVGDRPTNYGYTF.

The J gene is TRBJ2-3, the V gene TRBV9, with TRBD2 matching 9 bases. The length of the CDR3 is 17 residues. The ends lost 0 bases at V and 4 bases at J; junction bases unmatched: 9. The germline V gene encodes CDR1 SGDLS and CDR2 YYNGEE. CDR3 sequence (DNA): TGTGCCAGCAGCGTAGCGATAGGCGGGGGGGCCGCAGATACGCAGTATTTT. It yields the protein CASSVAIGGGAADTQYF.

The chain is built from TRBV2 and TRBJ2-4; 11 nucleotides align to TRBD2. Germline V gene sequence: CDR1 SNHLY, CDR2 FYNNEI. CDR3 length: 19 residues. Trimming cost V 5 bases and J 5 bases; bases outside gene matches: 17. CDR3 DNA sequence: TGTGCCAGCAGTAACAGGGCGCGGGGTCTAGCGGGGGGACAAAACATTCAGTACTTC. Translation: CASSNRARGLAGGQNIQYF.

This chain connects TRBV27 to TRBJ2-7; 8 nucleotides agree with TRBD2. This CDR3 is 15 amino acids long. V gave up 5 bases and J gave up 4 bases; unmatched junction bases: 10. The germline gives CDR1 MNHEY, CDR2 SMNVEV (reference sequence). Written as DNA, the CDR3 is TGTGCCAGCAGTCGGACGGGACTAGTTAGTTACGAGCAGTACTTC. It yields the protein CASSRTGLVSYEQYF.

This clone has a single count. Other nucleotide sequences from this sample produce the same CDR3. The chain is built from TRBV28 and TRBJ2-7; no clear D gene. V was shortened by 1 base and J by 1 base, with 2 bases between the two germline ends. Germline V gives CDR1 MDHEN, CDR2 SYDVKM. The CDR3 has 12 residues. This CDR3 is CASSLSSYEQYF. The CDR3 bases are TGTGCCAGCAGTTTATCATCCTACGAGCAGTACTTC.

V and J are TRBV27 and TRBJ1-4, with D perhaps matching TRBD1 (5 bases). Germline V gene data show CDR1 as MNHEY and CDR2 as SMNVEV (reference sequence). The CDR3 runs 16 residues. Trimming took off 4 bases at V and 7 bases at J, with 19 bases between the two ends. The CDR3 reads CASSSQTGRLAEKLFF. The DNA for the CDR3 is TGTGCCAGCAGTTCACAAACAGGTCGGTTGGCTGAAAAACTGTTTTTT. Combining the CDR3 with reference TRBV27 and TRBJ1-4 gives the whole variable domain EAQVTQNPRYLITVTGKKLTVTCSQNMNHEYMSWYRQDPGLGLRQIYYSMNVEVTDKGDVPEGYKVSRKEKRNFPLILESPSPNQTSLYFCASSSQTGRLAEKLFFGSGTQLSVL.

The chain uses TRBV11-2 and TRBJ2-7; TRBD1 might be the D (5 bases). Germline V gene sequence: CDR1 SGHAT, CDR2 FQNNGV. Between the trimmed V and J ends, which lost 0 bases and 5 bases, there was a span of 14 bases. The length of the CDR3 is 15 residues. The CDR3 sequence is CASSLDPGRANEQYF. The CDR3, as DNA: TGTGCCAGCAGCTTAGATCCCGGCAGGGCAAACGAGCAGTACTTC.

This clone has a single count. This chain uses TRBV7-9 with TRBJ2-3; 10 nucleotides agree with TRBD2. Trimming cost V 3 bases and J 3 bases; bases outside gene matches: 6. The CDR3 covers 16 residues. Germline V lookup: CDR1 SEHNR, CDR2 FQNEAQ (reference sequence). CDR3 sequence: CASSFASGGGTDTQYF. The CDR3, as DNA: TGTGCCAGCAGCTTCGCTAGCGGGGGAGGGACAGATACGCAGTATTTT.

V gene TRBV6-1 combines with J gene TRBJ2-4; D gene ambiguous. CDR3 length equals 13 residues. The germline gives CDR1 MNHNS, CDR2 SASEGT. The ends were cut back, 1 base at V and 6 bases at J, with 7 bases in the middle. The CDR3 loop is CASSEDLANIQYF. Here the CDR3 DNA reads TGTGCCAGCAGTGAAGATTTGGCAAACATTCAGTACTTC.

V gene TRBV29-1 combines with J gene TRBJ2-1; TRBD2 agrees at 15 bases. V lost 2 bases and J lost 13; bases outside the gene matches: 9. The CDR3 is made up of 15 amino acids. Germline V CDR1 and CDR2: SQVTM, ANQGSEA. CDR3 DNA: TGCAGCGTTGAAAACCCGGGACTAGCGGGAGGACAACAGTTCTTC. Encoded protein: CSVENPGLAGGQQFF.

About this clone itself: Within the sample, other DNA sequences also encode this same CDR3. V usage is TRBV7-9 and J usage is TRBJ1-5; the D gene is possibly TRBD1 (5 bases). Germline CDR1 and CDR2: SEHNR and FQNEAQ (reference sequence). There are 14 residues in the CDR3. Trimming removed 5 bases from V and 0 bases from J, with 8 bases in between. The CDR3 protein is CASSDRDSNQPQHF. The CDR3 region has the DNA TGTGCCAGCAGCGACAGAGATAGCAATCAGCCCCAGCATTTT.

This clone was recorded once. The V and J genes are TRBV9 and TRBJ2-2; 10 bases are shared with TRBD1. The germline CDR1 and CDR2 sequences are SGDLS and YYNGEE. The CDR3 is 16 amino acids. The ends lost 3 bases at V and 5 bases at J; junction bases unmatched: 7. The CDR3: CASSGQGARFTGELFF. The CDR3 DNA follows: TGTGCCAGCAGCGGACAGGGGGCTCGGTTTACCGGGGAGCTGTTTTTT.

The chain recombines TRBV18 with TRBJ1-2; 9 bases align to TRBD1. The CDR3 is 16 residues long. V dropped 3 bases and J dropped 8; count of bases not matched to a gene: 13. CDR1 is KGHSH, CDR2 LQKENI, per germline. The CDR3 is CASSPNPGQGTRGYTF. The CDR3 nucleotides read TGTGCCAGCTCACCCAATCCGGGACAGGGAACGAGAGGCTACACCTTC.

The CDR3 DNA reads TGTGCCACCAGCAGAGATGGGAGGGGGGCCCCCCAAGAGACCCAGTACTTC. Its protein is CATSRDGRGAPQETQYF. The J gene is TRBJ2-5, the V gene TRBV15; maybe TRBD2 (7 bases). V dropped 0 bases and J dropped 1 base, with 15 bases sitting between them. CDR3 length: 17 amino acids. Germline loops: CDR1 LNHNV, CDR2 YYDKDF (reference sequence).

The CDR3 sequence: CASSETGFHLNQPQHF. The CDR3 DNA reads TGTGCCAGCAGTGAAACCGGGTTCCACCTCAATCAGCCCCAGCATTTT. The chain links TRBV6-1 to TRBJ1-5; D remains ambiguous. The CDR3 covers 16 residues. V was trimmed by 2 bases and J by 3 bases, leaving 14 bases between them. CDR1 MNHNS and CDR2 SASEGT come from the germline V gene.

The chain joins TRBV29-1 to TRBJ2-7; D is unresolved. CDR1 is SQVTM, CDR2 ANQGSEA, per germline. V dropped 5 bases and J dropped 2 bases, with 10 bases sitting between them. This CDR3 contains 12 residues. CDR3 in amino acids: CSVSSGTYEQYF. CDR3 nucleotides: TGCAGCGTTTCATCAGGTACCTACGAGCAGTACTTC.

J is TRBJ2-7 and V is TRBV6-6; 7 bases align to TRBD2. The V and J ends lost 2 bases and 2 bases, in that order; junction bases with no gene match: 6. Per the germline V gene, CDR1 is MNHNY and CDR2 is SVGAGI (reference sequence). The CDR3 consists of 15 residues. The CDR3 loop is CASSYGGDRAYEQYF. CDR3 DNA sequence: TGTGCCAGCAGTTACGGGGGGGACCGAGCCTACGAGCAGTACTTC.

This clone was seen once. V and J are TRBV10-2 and TRBJ1-2, with D possibly being TRBD1 (6 bases). CDR3 size: 13 residues. Trimming stripped 3 bases from V and 8 bases from J, with 13 bases between. Germline CDR1 is WSHSY and CDR2 is SAAADI. CDR3 sequence reads: CASSDSDRRGYTF. Written as DNA, the CDR3 is TGCGCCAGCAGTGATTCCGACAGGCGCGGCTACACCTTC.

The CDR3 nucleotides read TGTGCCAGCAGTAACAGGGGAGAAGGCTACACCTTC. It encodes CASSNRGEGYTF. The V call is TRBV28, the J call TRBJ1-2, with 7 bases fitting TRBD1. The trim removed 5 bases at V and 8 bases at J, leaving 5 bases unmatched. The length of the CDR3 is 12 residues. Germline V CDR1 and CDR2: MDHEN, SYDVKM.